The sequence of this T cell receptor (beta chain) was determined in a study of prognosis after radiotherapy for stage I lung cancer. Across the whole study: Every lung cancer patient of the non-small cell type was deemed medically inoperable. Patients (about 14 men, five or six women) were aged roughly 53 to 85, median about 77 years. Roughly eleven patients had adenocarcinoma tumors, while squamous cell carcinoma tumors were found in roughly seven. General observations from the study: Samples before stereotactic body radiation therapy had more unique TCR clones (median around 10,000 versus 6,900).

Germline CDR1 DFQATT, CDR2 SNEGSKA (reference sequence). This CDR3 comprises 11 residues. This clonotype has a count of ten or more. The antigen remains unidentified. The authors amplified TCR beta CDR3 from genomic DNA using two-round multiplex PCR. Primers targeting each individual TRBV and TRBJ gene were applied in first-round PCR. TCRdb re-analysed the multiplex PCR reads in MiXCR, keeping a single row per CDR3 protein. In the table there are about 15,000 distinct CDR3 sequences, around 40% of which are singletons. The chain carries TRBV20-1 and TRBJ1-2, with D uncertain. Sample: PBMCs, taken before or after stereotactic body radiation therapy (not recorded which). This TCR was recovered from a donor aged 50 or older with non-small cell lung cancer. The CDR3 nucleotides are TGCAGCCCTAAAGGGCACTATGGCTACACCTTC. Translation: CSPKGHYGYTF.